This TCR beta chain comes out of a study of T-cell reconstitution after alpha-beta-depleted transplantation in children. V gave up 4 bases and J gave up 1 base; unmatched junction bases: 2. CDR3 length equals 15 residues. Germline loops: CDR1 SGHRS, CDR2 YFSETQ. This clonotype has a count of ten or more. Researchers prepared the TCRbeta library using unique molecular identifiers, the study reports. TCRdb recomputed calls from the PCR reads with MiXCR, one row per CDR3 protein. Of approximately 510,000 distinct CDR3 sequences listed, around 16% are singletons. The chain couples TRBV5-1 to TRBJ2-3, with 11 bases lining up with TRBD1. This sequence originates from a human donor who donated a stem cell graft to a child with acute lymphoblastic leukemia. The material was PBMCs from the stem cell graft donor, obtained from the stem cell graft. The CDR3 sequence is CASSMGQGGTDTQYF. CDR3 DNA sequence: TGCGCCAGCAGCATGGGACAGGGGGGCACAGATACGCAGTATTTT.